This T cell receptor beta chain appears in the sequencing data of a study of blood T cell repertoires in COVID-19. Study-wide context: Specimens from acute and convalescent COVID-19 originated in the United States, Italy and Spain. In each case, the material was cDNA or gDNA derived from T cells, B-cell-depleted T cells, or PBMCs.

Authors' data handling: How many nucleated cells were present was estimated from reference gene primer amplification. TCRdb's copy holds only in-frame clones and misses some; the assay was immunoSEQ multiplex PCR. V, J and clone size derive from that table, while D and trimming were established from the DNA sequence. The sample has approximately 160,000 clones; around 86% are singletons. This CDR3 comprises 15 residues. The V end was cut by 1 base, the J end by 8 bases, with 15 bases between. Germline V gene sequence: CDR1 LGHNA, CDR2 YNFKEQ. The clonotype originates from a man in his 70s who had recovered from COVID-19. Sequencing input: peripheral blood. The chain combines TRBV4-2 with TRBJ2-1; TRBD2 might be the D (6 bases). The CDR3 DNA reads TGTGCCAGCAGCCAAGTGGTGGGAGGTAGTGATGAGCAGTTCTTC. Protein sequence: CASSQVVGGSDEQFF.